Below, 6 T cell receptor beta chains from the same sample are listed, as sequenced in a study of shared clonotypes between healthy human individuals (TCRdb year 2020). Library preparation used the immunoSEQ multiplex PCR assay. This is the immuneACCESS table as TCRdb keeps it, with only in-frame sequences that have V and J called. A part of the clones is gone; compared with another copy, unresolved V genes explain less than half, and the rest is unexplained. The sample table shows about 1 million clones, and roughly 80% are seen once. Jointly, the top ten make up 1.4% to 1.5% of the sample. Sequencing was done on a sample of memory CD4+ T cells sorted from blood. The sample's cell subset or site label, in plain terms: CD45RA-negative fraction. The receptor set was obtained from a man aged 18 to 30 in good health.

The gene calls are TRBV7-8 and TRBJ1-1, with 7 nucleotides matching TRBD1. The CDR3 extends over 13 amino acids. Germline V gene sequence: CDR1 SGHVS, CDR2 FQNEAQ. V lost 1 base and J lost 7; bases outside the gene matches: 3. CDR3 nucleotide sequence: TGTGCCAGCAGCTTAGAGTGGACAGGTGAAGCTTTCTTT. Protein: CASSLEWTGEAFF.

This clone was detected a few times. This chain connects TRBV2 to TRBJ1-2, with TRBD1 matching 7 bases. This CDR3 comprises 14 residues. In germline, CDR1 is SNHLY, CDR2 FYNNEI. J was trimmed by 0 bases and V by 5 bases; bases with no gene match: 3. CDR3 sequence: CASSRDRANYGYTF. In DNA, the CDR3 is TGTGCCAGCAGTAGAGACAGGGCTAACTATGGCTACACCTTC.

Notes on this clone: Other DNA sequences in the sample encode the same CDR3. The gene calls are TRBV19 and TRBJ1-1, with a weak D call TRBD1 (6 bases). The CDR3 runs to 14 residues. CDR1 and CDR2 (germline): LNHDA, SQIVND (reference sequence). Trimming took 3 bases from V and 0 from J, leaving 8 bases between them. The CDR3 protein is CASSIGQMNTEAFF. The DNA of the CDR3 is TGTGCCAGTAGTATCGGACAGATGAACACTGAAGCTTTCTTT.

The chain carries TRBV7-9 and TRBJ2-1; D not resolved. Germline V gene sequence: CDR1 SEHNR, CDR2 FQNEAQ (reference sequence). Trimming shortened V by 0 bases and J by 7 bases, and 7 bases separated the two germline ends. The CDR3 spans 13 residues. The CDR3 loop is CASSLATLNEQFF. As DNA, the CDR3 is TGTGCCAGCAGCTTAGCTACTCTGAATGAGCAGTTCTTC.

On this clone itself: Other DNA sequences within the sample encode an identical CDR3. The V gene is TRBV5-6, the J gene TRBJ1-2; D is ambiguous. This CDR3 has 12 residues. Germline lookup yields CDR1 SGHDT and CDR2 YYEEEE. The ends were cut back, 4 bases at V and 8 bases at J, with 12 bases in the middle. In DNA, the CDR3 is TGTGCCAGCAGCCCGTCCCTTGGGGGCTACACCTTC. This sequence encodes CASSPSLGGYTF.

The V gene is TRBV5-1, the J gene TRBJ2-3, with D uncertain. Trimming shortened V by 1 base and J by 4 bases, and 10 bases separated the two germline ends. The CDR3 loop spans 14 amino acids. Germline V lookup: CDR1 SGHRS, CDR2 YFSETQ. The CDR3 spells CASSLNWVPDTQYF. The CDR3 DNA is TGCGCCAGCAGCTTGAATTGGGTCCCAGATACGCAGTATTTT.